These 6 T cell receptor beta chains originate from one sample sequenced in a study of metastatic and nonmetastatic thyroid tumors. Thyroid surgery was preceded by no treatment in any patient. From the PCR reads, TCRdb re-called clones with MiXCR. The sample includes about 27,000 clones, around a sixth of them seen just once. Sequencing was done on a sample of blood. The receptors originated from a male donor with papillary thyroid cancer or a benign thyroid nodule (not recorded which). Some clones in this sample may be carry-over from other donors' samples.

This clone was detected only a few times. The chain has TRBV6-1 and TRBJ1-5, with TRBD1 identical over 8 bases. In germline, CDR1 is MNHNS, CDR2 SASEGT. The CDR3 runs to 14 residues. Losses at the gene ends were 6 bases for V and 11 bases for J; bases not matched to a gene: 12. The CDR3: CASRKGQANVAQHF. The CDR3 region has the DNA TGTGCCAGCAGGAAGGGACAGGCCAATGTGGCCCAGCATTTT.

This clone appeared a few times. A read error is possible here, since a much larger clone lies one base away. This chain uses TRBV7-6 with TRBJ1-1; tentative D call: TRBD1 (6 bases). Germline values: CDR1 SGHVS, CDR2 FNYEAQ. There are 15 residues in the CDR3. The CDR3 coding sequence is TGTGTCAGCAGCCCTTTTATACAGGGGAACACTGAAGCTTTCTTT. This encodes CVSSPFIQGNTEAFF.

This clone was found many times. The rearrangement uses TRBV5-6 and TRBJ2-1; no firm D call. This CDR3 is built from 15 residues. Germline assignment: CDR1 SGHDT and CDR2 YYEEEE. V was cut by 1 base and J by 0 bases, with 8 bases left in between. The CDR3 nucleotides read TGTGCCAGCAGCTTGAGTTCCAGCTCCTACAATGAGCAGTTCTTC. Its protein is CASSLSSSSYNEQFF. The variable domain in full, completed from reference TRBV5-6 and TRBJ2-1, reads DAGVTQSPTHLIKTRGQQVTLRCSPKSGHDTVSWYQQALGQGPQFIFQYYEEEERQRGNFPDRFSGHQFPNYSSELNVNALLLGDSALYLCASSLSSSSYNEQFFGPGTRLTVL.

This clone was seen at least ten times. The rearrangement uses TRBV27 and TRBJ2-7; D is unclear. Germline CDR1 MNHEY, CDR2 SMNVEV (reference sequence). The CDR3 is 15 residues long. The V end lost 5 bases, the J end lost 4 bases, and 18 bases lay between the germline ends. CDR3 DNA sequence: TGTGCCAGCAGTCCCCTCGGCTCCCGCGTTTACGAGCAGTACTTC. Its protein is CASSPLGSRVYEQYF.

Of note for this clone: Its ends do not fully match the called genes, so a read error is possible. CDR3 nucleotide sequence: TGTGCGACCAGCAGTCTTGGGGACAACGTCCTGACTTTC. Translating gives CATSSLGDNVLTF. The rearrangement links TRBV15 to TRBJ2-6; the D is unclear. From germline, CDR1 is LNHNV and CDR2 YYDKDF (reference sequence). CDR3 length equals 13 residues.

There are many counts of this clone. This chain links TRBV27 with TRBJ2-4; D may be TRBD1 (7 bases). The V gene's germline CDR1 is MNHEY and CDR2 SMNVEV (reference sequence). V gave up 8 bases and J gave up 0 bases, with 29 bases separating them. The CDR3 covers 20 residues. CDR3 sequence: CASGTSNRAWRGLAKNIQYF. The CDR3 coding sequence is TGTGCCAGCGGAACATCGAACAGGGCCTGGAGGGGGCTAGCCAAAAACATTCAGTACTTC.